These 12 T cell receptor beta chains were sequenced from one sample in a study of neurological immune-mediated disorders. MiXCR, run by TCRdb on the 5' RACE reads, gives a single entry per CDR3 protein. The sample consists of about 90,000 distinct CDR3 sequences, around 14% of them appearing once. The sample's time point: longitudinal time-point 2. Specimen: PBMCs. The source is a female donor with HTLV-1-associated myelopathy (HAM/TSP).

At least ten counts were recorded for this clonotype. The genes are TRBV5-1 and TRBJ2-3; 16 bases match TRBD2. The germline V gene encodes CDR1 SGHRS and CDR2 YFSETQ. The CDR3 contains 18 residues. V was pared by 1 base and J by 6 bases, with 8 bases of the junction left unmatched. CDR3 residues: CASSLIGTSGGASDTQYF. The CDR3 coding sequence is TGCGCCAGCAGCTTGATCGGGACTAGCGGGGGGGCCTCCGATACGCAGTATTTT.

Only a few counts were recorded for this clonotype. V gene TRBV7-2 combines with J gene TRBJ2-7; 11 nucleotides agree with TRBD2. V dropped 3 bases and J dropped 3; count of bases not matched to a gene: 4. The V gene's germline CDR1 is SGHTA and CDR2 FQGNSA. CDR3 size: 15 residues. The CDR3: CASSFSSGGNYEQYF. The CDR3 nucleotides read TGTGCCAGCAGCTTCTCTAGCGGGGGGAACTACGAGCAGTACTTC.

Of note for this clonotype: A much larger clone differs by one base, so this may be a read error. J is TRBJ1-4 and V is TRBV4-3, with a tentative D call TRBD1 (6 bases). Germline-derived CDR1 and CDR2 are LGHNA and YSLEER. The CDR3 extends over 15 amino acids. The CDR3 is CVSSQDQGRLEKLFF. CDR3 nucleotide sequence: TGCGTCAGCAGCCAAGATCAGGGGCGCCTTGAAAAACTGTTTTTT.

This clonotype was seen ten or more times. The rearrangement links TRBV12-3 or TRBV12-4 to TRBJ2-3; D may correspond to TRBD1 or TRBD2 (5 bases each). The length of the CDR3 is 14 residues. Deletions cut 5 bases from V and 1 base from J, with 10 bases between. The CDR3 DNA sequence: TGTGCCAGCAGTGGACTGGGGGGCACAGATACGCAGTATTTT. It yields the protein CASSGLGGTDTQYF.

This clonotype appeared many times. The V call is TRBV20-1, the J call TRBJ2-7; 7 nucleotides match TRBD1. The CDR3 runs to 14 residues. V was clipped by 1 base and J by 2 bases; unmatched bases: 5. The germline V gene has CDR1 DFQATT and CDR2 SNEGSKA (reference sequence). CDR3 residues: CSARGATGTYEQYF. CDR3 DNA sequence: TGCAGTGCTAGAGGAGCGACAGGGACCTACGAGCAGTACTTC.

This clonotype was detected many times. At one boundary the junction diverges from the germline segment, which might be a read error. V gene TRBV28 combines with J gene TRBJ1-5, with a weak D call TRBD1 (6 bases). The CDR3 has 13 amino acids. Germline assignment: CDR1 MDHEN and CDR2 SYDVKM. CDR3 DNA sequence: TGTGCCAGCAGTTCTTCAGGGGATCAGGCCCAGCATTTT. It specifies CASSSSGDQAQHF.

Comments on this clonotype: One base away lies a much larger clone, so this may be a sequencing read error. V is TRBV28 and J is TRBJ2-2; D not resolved. Germline CDR1 reads MDHEN; CDR2 reads SYDVKM. V was trimmed by 3 bases and J by 7 bases, leaving 9 bases between them. This CDR3 has 13 amino acids. CDR3 sequence reads: CASSFMQIGELFF. DNA of the CDR3: TGTGCCAGCAGTTTCATGCAGATCGGGGAGCTGTTTTTT. Drawing the rest from reference TRBV28 and TRBJ2-2, the complete variable domain is DVKVTQSSRYLVKRTGEKVFLECVQDMDHENMFWYRQDPGLGLRLIYFSYDVKMKEKGDIPEGYSVSREKKERFSLILESASTNQTSMYLCASSFMQIGELFFGEGSRLTVL.

The genes are TRBV11-2 and TRBJ1-2, with 9 bases matching TRBD1. With 3 bases clipped from V and 8 bases from J, the junction kept 13 bases outside the gene matches. CDR1 SGHAT and CDR2 FQNNGV come from the germline V gene. The CDR3 has 16 amino acids. In DNA form, the CDR3 reads TGTGCCAGCAGCTTTACAGGGGGCGACTCGGCCTACGGCTACACCTTC. The encoded protein is CASSFTGGDSAYGYTF. The whole variable domain, remainder taken from reference TRBV11-2 and TRBJ1-2, is EAGVAQSPRYKIIEKRQSVAFWCNPISGHATLYWYQQILGQGPKLLIQFQNNGVVDDSQLPKDRFSAERLKGVDSTLKIQPAKLEDSAVYLCASSFTGGDSAYGYTFGSGTRLTVV.

The chain recombines TRBV6-1 with TRBJ1-1, with 7 nucleotides matching TRBD1. CDR1 and CDR2 (germline): MNHNS, SASEGT. The CDR3 is made up of 14 amino acids. The trim removed 6 bases at V and 2 bases at J, leaving 6 bases unmatched. CDR3: CASRGTGDNTEAFF. CDR3 coding DNA: TGTGCCAGCAGGGGAACAGGGGATAACACTGAAGCTTTCTTT.

This clonotype has at least ten counts. The V call is TRBV5-8, the J call TRBJ2-7; D perhaps matches TRBD2 (6 bases). V gave up 3 bases and J gave up 3 bases, with 7 bases separating them. Germline CDR1 reads SGHTS; CDR2 reads YDEGEE. The CDR3 has 12 amino acids. The DNA of the CDR3 is TGTGCCAGCAGCTGGGGACTCTACGAGCAGTACTTC. Translation gives CASSWGLYEQYF. The whole variable domain, remainder taken from reference TRBV5-8 and TRBJ2-7, is EAGVTQSPTHLIKTRGQQATLRCSPISGHTSVYWYQQALGLGLQFLLWYDEGEERNRGNFPPRFSGRQFPNYSSELNVNALELEDSALYLCASSWGLYEQYFGPGTRLTVT.

The chain is built from TRBV18 and TRBJ2-3; 13 nucleotides align to TRBD2. CDR1 is KGHSH and CDR2 is LQKENI in the germline V gene. V dropped 8 bases and J dropped 5; count of bases not matched to a gene: 10. The CDR3 covers 16 residues. The CDR3 loop is CASASTSGGLGDTQYF. CDR3 nucleotide sequence: TGTGCCAGCGCCTCGACTAGCGGGGGGCTTGGAGATACGCAGTATTTT.

This clonotype has at least ten counts. The chain employs TRBV5-1 and TRBJ2-7; 7 nucleotides match TRBD1. Trimming removed 4 bases from V and 3 bases from J; junction bases left unmatched: 7. There are 14 residues in the CDR3. Germline CDR1 and CDR2: SGHRS and YFSETQ. CDR3 loop: CASSETGPRYEQYF. As DNA, the CDR3 is TGCGCCAGCAGCGAGACAGGGCCTCGCTACGAGCAGTACTTC.